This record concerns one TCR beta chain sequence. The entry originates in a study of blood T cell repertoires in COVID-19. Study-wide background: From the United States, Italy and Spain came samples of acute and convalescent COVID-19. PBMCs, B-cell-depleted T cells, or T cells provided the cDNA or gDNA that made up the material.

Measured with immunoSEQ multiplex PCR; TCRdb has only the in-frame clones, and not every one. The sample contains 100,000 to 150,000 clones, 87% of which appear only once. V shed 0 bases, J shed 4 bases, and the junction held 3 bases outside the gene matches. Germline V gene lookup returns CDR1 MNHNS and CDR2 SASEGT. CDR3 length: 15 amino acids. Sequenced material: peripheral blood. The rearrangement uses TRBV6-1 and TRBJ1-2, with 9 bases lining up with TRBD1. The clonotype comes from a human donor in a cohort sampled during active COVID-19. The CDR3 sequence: CASSEATGGGYGYTF. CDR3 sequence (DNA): TGTGCCAGCAGTGAAGCGACAGGGGGTGGCTATGGCTACACCTTC.